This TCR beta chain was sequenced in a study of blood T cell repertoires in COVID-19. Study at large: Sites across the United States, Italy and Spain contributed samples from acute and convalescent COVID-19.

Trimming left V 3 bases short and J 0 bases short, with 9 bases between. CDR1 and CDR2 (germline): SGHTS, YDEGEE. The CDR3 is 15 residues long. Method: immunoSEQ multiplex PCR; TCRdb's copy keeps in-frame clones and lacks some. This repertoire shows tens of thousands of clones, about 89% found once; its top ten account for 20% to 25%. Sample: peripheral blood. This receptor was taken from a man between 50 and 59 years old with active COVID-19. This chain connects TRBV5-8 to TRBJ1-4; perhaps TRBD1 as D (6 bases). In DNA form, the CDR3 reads TGTGCCAGCAGCTCACGACAGGCAACTAATGAAAAACTGTTTTTT. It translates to CASSSRQATNEKLFF.